The 15 T cell receptor beta chains reported below all come from one sample, sequenced in a study of T-cell memory formation after mild COVID-19. TCRdb passed the 5' RACE reads through MiXCR, listing each CDR3 protein once. The sample contains 250,000 to 300,000 distinct CDR3 sequences, under 20% of which appear only once. Sequencing was carried out using PBMCs or a T cell subset sorted from them (not recorded which). The receptor source for this set is a man between 18 and 35 years old who had mild COVID-19 (a few samples of this study predate the infection). Cell type and time point are not known.

The chain combines TRBV7-3 with TRBJ2-2, with D uncertain. V was cut by 5 bases and J by 6 bases, with 10 bases left in between. CDR1 and CDR2 from the germline V gene are SGHTA and FQGTGA. This CDR3 is 13 amino acids long. As DNA, the CDR3 is TGTGCCAGCAGCCCATCAGTCCCCGGGGAGCTGTTTTTT. Protein: CASSPSVPGELFF.

The rearrangement uses TRBV12-5 and TRBJ2-1; D remains unclear. The germline V gene has CDR1 LGHNT and CDR2 FRNRAP. Trimming left V 4 bases short and J 8 bases short, with 12 bases between. CDR3 length equals 13 residues. The CDR3 spells CASGSFLLDEQFF. CDR3 sequence (DNA): TGTGCTAGTGGTTCCTTCCTTCTGGATGAGCAGTTCTTC. Full variable domain (missing parts from reference TRBV12-5 and TRBJ2-1): DARVTQTPRHKVTEMGQEVTMRCQPILGHNTVFWYRQTMMQGLELLAYFRNRAPLDDSGMPKDRFSAEMPDATLATLKIQPSEPRDSAVYFCASGSFLLDEQFFGPGTRLTVL.

The V and J genes are TRBV5-5 and TRBJ1-6; a weak D match, TRBD1 (5 bases). This CDR3 region has 13 residues. With 0 bases removed from V and 10 bases from J, the gap between germline ends came to 8 bases. Germline CDR1 and CDR2: SGHKS and YYEKEE (reference sequence). The CDR3 loop reads CASSLEWGSPLHF. For the CDR3, the DNA is TGTGCCAGCAGCTTGGAATGGGGGTCACCCCTCCACTTT.

This clonotype came up a few times. This CDR3 reads CSASKVGTIYF. DNA for the CDR3: TGCAGTGCTAGTAAGGTTGGCACCATATATTTT. The rearrangement uses TRBV20-1 and TRBJ1-3; D is undetermined. The CDR3 loop spans 11 amino acids. V was pared by 3 bases and J by 9 bases, with 9 bases between. In germline, CDR1 is DFQATT, CDR2 SNEGSKA (reference sequence).

This clonotype was detected only a few times. The chain couples TRBV5-1 to TRBJ2-3; the D gene is possibly TRBD1 (6 bases). V dropped 1 base and J dropped 0 bases, with 12 bases sitting between them. CDR3 size: 16 residues. Germline lookup yields CDR1 SGHRS and CDR2 YFSETQ. The CDR3 is CASSLYGGGSTDTQYF. The CDR3 DNA reads TGCGCCAGCAGCTTGTATGGGGGCGGAAGCACAGATACGCAGTATTTT.

The chain combines TRBV7-8 with TRBJ2-2, with D possibly matching TRBD1 (5 bases). Trimming stripped 3 bases from V and 8 bases from J, with 7 bases between. The length of the CDR3 is 12 residues. Germline values: CDR1 SGHVS, CDR2 FQNEAQ. CDR3 coding DNA: TGTGCCAGCAGCTTCAGGGCGGGGGAGCTGTTTTTT. It encodes CASSFRAGELFF. Based on the CDR3 plus reference TRBV7-8 and TRBJ2-2, the full variable domain is GAGVSQSPRYKVAKRGQDVALRCDPISGHVSLFWYQQALGQGPEFLTYFQNEAQLDKSGLPSDRFFAERPEGSVSTLKIQRTQQEDSAVYLCASSFRAGELFFGEGSRLTVL.

The rearrangement joins TRBV7-2 to TRBJ2-5, with 10 bases that match TRBD2. Unmatched junction bases numbered 7, after V lost 5 bases and J lost 4 bases. The CDR3 consists of 15 residues. Germline lookup yields CDR1 SGHTA and CDR2 FQGNSA. This CDR3 is CASSLTAGGRETQYF. CDR3 in DNA: TGTGCCAGCAGCCTCACAGCGGGGGGGCGAGAGACCCAGTACTTC.

This clonotype was picked up a small number of times. This chain connects TRBV5-1 to TRBJ2-7; 9 nucleotides align to TRBD1. Germline V lookup: CDR1 SGHRS, CDR2 YFSETQ. V lost 4 bases and J lost 4; bases outside the gene matches: 6. CDR3 size: 14 residues. CDR3 in DNA: TGCGCCAGCAGCCCCGGGACAGGGCTATACGAGCAGTACTTC. Translation gives CASSPGTGLYEQYF.

This clonotype turned up a few times. This rearrangement joins TRBV7-7 to TRBJ2-1, with D perhaps matching TRBD1 or TRBD2 (6 bases each). CDR3 length equals 13 residues. V gave up 5 bases and J gave up 7 bases, with 12 bases separating them. Germline-derived CDR1 and CDR2 are SSHAT and FNYEAQ (reference sequence). The CDR3: CASSRRGANEQFF. In DNA form, the CDR3 reads TGTGCCAGCAGCCGGAGGGGGGCAAATGAGCAGTTCTTC.

The V call is TRBV20-1, the J call TRBJ2-2; D perhaps matches TRBD1 (6 bases). Trimming took 5 bases from V and 0 from J, leaving 10 bases between them. The CDR3 consists of 14 residues. From germline, CDR1 is DFQATT and CDR2 SNEGSKA (reference sequence). The CDR3 loop is CSAPGQTNTGELFF. CDR3 nucleotides: TGCAGTGCTCCCGGACAGACGAACACCGGGGAGCTGTTTTTT.

The chain carries TRBV4-3 and TRBJ2-5, with 8 positions matching TRBD1. CDR1 and CDR2 from the germline V gene are LGHNA and YSLEER. This CDR3 spans 15 amino acids. V was pared by 0 bases and J by 5 bases, with 5 bases of the junction left unmatched. The CDR3 DNA reads as TGCGCCAGCAGCCAAGACTGGACAGGGCGGGAGACCCAGTACTTC. This encodes CASSQDWTGRETQYF.

This clonotype has more than one count but fewer than ten. The CDR3: CASSGEAWGTQYF. In DNA, the CDR3 is TGCGCCAGCAGCGGCGAGGCCTGGGGGACCCAGTACTTC. The chain joins TRBV4-3 to TRBJ2-5; D call uncertain. CDR3 length: 13 amino acids. V lost 5 bases and J lost 7, with 14 bases in between. Germline CDR1 reads LGHNA; CDR2 reads YSLEER.

This clonotype was observed a few times. V and J are TRBV20-1 and TRBJ2-3, with 13 bases lining up with TRBD2. Germline trimming cut 4 bases from V and 7 bases from J; bases unmatched to any gene: 8. CDR1 is DFQATT, CDR2 SNEGSKA, per germline (reference sequence). The CDR3 is 15 residues long. Here the CDR3 DNA reads TGCAGTGCTACGAAACTAGCGGGGGGGCCAAATACGCAGTATTTT. Residues: CSATKLAGGPNTQYF.

This clonotype was seen repeatedly, ten times or more. V and J are TRBV9 and TRBJ2-1, with 10 bases fitting TRBD2. J lost 8 bases, V lost 3 bases, and 5 bases had no gene match. This CDR3 is built from 14 residues. Germline-derived CDR1 and CDR2 are SGDLS and YYNGEE. The CDR3 protein is CASSEAGGLDEQFF. In DNA, the CDR3 is TGTGCCAGCAGCGAAGCGGGGGGGCTTGATGAGCAGTTCTTC.

The chain combines TRBV12-3 or TRBV12-4 with TRBJ2-5; tentatively, D is TRBD1 (6 bases). The V end was cut by 2 bases, the J end by 0 bases, with 13 bases between. The CDR3 sequence is 16 residues long. CDR3 nucleotide sequence: TGTGCCAGCAGTTTAATGGACAGCGAAAACCAAGAGACCCAGTACTTC. It translates to CASSLMDSENQETQYF.